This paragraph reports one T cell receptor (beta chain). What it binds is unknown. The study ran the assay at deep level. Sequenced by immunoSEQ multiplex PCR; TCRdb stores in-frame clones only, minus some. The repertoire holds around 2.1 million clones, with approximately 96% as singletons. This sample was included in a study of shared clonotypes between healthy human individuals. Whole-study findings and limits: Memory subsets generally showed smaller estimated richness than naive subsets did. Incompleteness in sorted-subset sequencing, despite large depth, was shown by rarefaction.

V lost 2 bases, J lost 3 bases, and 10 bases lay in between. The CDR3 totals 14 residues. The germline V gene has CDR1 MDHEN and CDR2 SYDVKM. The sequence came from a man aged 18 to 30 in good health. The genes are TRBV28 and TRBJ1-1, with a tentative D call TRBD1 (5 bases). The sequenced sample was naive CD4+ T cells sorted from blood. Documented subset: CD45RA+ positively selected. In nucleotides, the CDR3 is TGTGCCAGCAGTTTAACAGGAAGCGACACTGAAGCTTTCTTT. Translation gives CASSLTGSDTEAFF.